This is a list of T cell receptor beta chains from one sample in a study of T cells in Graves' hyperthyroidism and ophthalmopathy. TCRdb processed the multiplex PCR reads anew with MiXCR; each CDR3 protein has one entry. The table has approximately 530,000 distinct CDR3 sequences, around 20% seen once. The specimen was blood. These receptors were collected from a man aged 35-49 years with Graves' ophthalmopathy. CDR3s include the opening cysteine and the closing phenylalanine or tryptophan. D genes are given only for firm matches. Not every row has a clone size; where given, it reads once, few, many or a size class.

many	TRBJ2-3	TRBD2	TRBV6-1	TGTGCCAGCAGTGAAGCGCCGACTAGCGGGAGAACAGATACGCAGTATTTT	CASSEAPTSGRTDTQYF
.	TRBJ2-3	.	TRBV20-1	TGCAGTGCTAGAGGGGCAGCCCCTAGCACAGATACGCAGTATTTT	CSARGAAPSTDTQYF
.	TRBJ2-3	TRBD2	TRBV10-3	TGTGCCATCAAAGCGGGAGGCACAGATACGCAGTATTTT	CAIKAGGTDTQYF
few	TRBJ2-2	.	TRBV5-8	TGTGCCAGCAGCTTGCGGGAGAGCACCGAGCTGTTTTTT	CASSLRESTELFF
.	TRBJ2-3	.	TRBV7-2	TGTGCCAGCAGCTTTCTAGCGAGTAGCGCAGATACGCAGTATTTT	CASSFLASSADTQYF
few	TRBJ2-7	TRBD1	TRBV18	TGTGCCAGCTCATCGACAGGGGCCCCAGCCTACGAGCAGTACTTC	CASSSTGAPAYEQYF
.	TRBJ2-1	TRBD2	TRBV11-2	TGTGCCAGCAGCCGGACAAGCGGGAGTGGGCATGAGCAGTTCTTC	CASSRTSGSGHEQFF
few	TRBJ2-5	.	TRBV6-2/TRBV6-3	TGTGCCAGCAGTTACTTCGACAGCTTTCAAGAGACCCAGTACTTC	CASSYFDSFQETQYF
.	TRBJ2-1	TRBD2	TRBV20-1	TGCAGTGCTAGAGATCAACTAGCGGGAAGTATCCCCTCCTACAATGAGCAGTTCTTC	CSARDQLAGSIPSYNEQFF
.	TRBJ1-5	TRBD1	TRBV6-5	TGTGCCAGCAGTACCGAACAGGGGGGGCGGCCCCAGCATTTT	CASSTEQGGRPQHF
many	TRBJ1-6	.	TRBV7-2	TGTGCCAGCAGCCCTATTGGGACGTATTCACCCCTCCACTTT	CASSPIGTYSPLHF
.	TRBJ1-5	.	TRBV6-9	TGTGCCAGCAGTTACGCCGGGAGGGTGGGTCAGCCCCAGCATTTT	CASSYAGRVGQPQHF
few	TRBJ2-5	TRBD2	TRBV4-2	TGTGCCAGCAGCCGCTCGACTAGCGGGAGGCCCGAGACCCAGTACTTC	CASSRSTSGRPETQYF
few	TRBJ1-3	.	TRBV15	TGTGCCACCAGCAGAGAGGGGACCATAGTCGGGTCTGGAAACACCATATATTTT	CATSREGTIVGSGNTIYF
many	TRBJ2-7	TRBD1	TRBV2	TGTGCCAGCAGTATTATACAGGGGGACGAGCAGTACTTC	CASSIIQGDEQYF
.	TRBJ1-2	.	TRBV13	TGTGCCAGCAGGGAAAGGCTGGGGAACTATGGCTACACCTTC	CASRERLGNYGYTF
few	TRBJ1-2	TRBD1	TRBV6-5	TGTGCCAGCAGTTACGACAGGGGAAATGGCTACACCTTC	CASSYDRGNGYTF
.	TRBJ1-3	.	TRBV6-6	TGTGCCAGCAGTTACTCTGGAGGAAACACCATATATTTT	CASSYSGGNTIYF
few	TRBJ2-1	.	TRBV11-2	TGTGCCAGCAGTTCCCCCCCTAGGAGTCTCTACAATGAGCAGTTCTTC	CASSSPPRSLYNEQFF
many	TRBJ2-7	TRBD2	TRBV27	TGTGCCAGCAGTTCCGGGGCTAGCGGTTACTACGAGCAGTACTTC	CASSSGASGYYEQYF
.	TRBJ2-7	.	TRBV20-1	TGCAGTGCTTCCGGGACGGAGGACTACGAGCAGTACTTC	CSASGTEDYEQYF
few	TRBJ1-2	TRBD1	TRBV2	TGTGCCAGCAGTGAAGCCATTTGGAGTCACAGGGGCTATGGCTACACCTTC	CASSEAIWSHRGYGYTF
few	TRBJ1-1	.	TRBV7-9	TGTGCCAGCAGCCAACCTAAGCGGGGGAACACTGAAGCTTTCTTT	CASSQPKRGNTEAFF
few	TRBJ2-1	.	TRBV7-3	TGTGCCAGCAGGCTCTTGGGAGGACTGCCCTACAATGAGCAGTTCTTC	CASRLLGGLPYNEQFF
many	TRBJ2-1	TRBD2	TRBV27	TGTGCCAGCAGTTTAAGCGGGACCCCCTACAATGAGCAGTTCTTC	CASSLSGTPYNEQFF